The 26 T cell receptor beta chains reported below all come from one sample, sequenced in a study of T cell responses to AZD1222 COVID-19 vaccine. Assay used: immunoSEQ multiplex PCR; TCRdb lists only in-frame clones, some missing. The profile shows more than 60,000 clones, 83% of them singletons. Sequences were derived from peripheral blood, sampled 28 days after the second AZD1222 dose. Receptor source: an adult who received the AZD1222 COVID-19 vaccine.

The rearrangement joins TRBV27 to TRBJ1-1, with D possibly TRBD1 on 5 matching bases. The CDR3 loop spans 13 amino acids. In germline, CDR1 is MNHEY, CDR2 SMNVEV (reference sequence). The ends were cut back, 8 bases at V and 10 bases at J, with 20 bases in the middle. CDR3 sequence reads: CASSRPGGGAAFF. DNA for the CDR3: TGTGCCAGCTCCCGGCCGGGCGGAGGGGCAGCTTTCTTT.

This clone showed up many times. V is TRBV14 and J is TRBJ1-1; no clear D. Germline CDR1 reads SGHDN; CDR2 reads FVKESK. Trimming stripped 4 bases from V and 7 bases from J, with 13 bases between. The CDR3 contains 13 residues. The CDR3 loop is CASSPAGYGEAFF. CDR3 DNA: TGTGCCAGCAGCCCCGCCGGTTATGGTGAAGCTTTCTTT.

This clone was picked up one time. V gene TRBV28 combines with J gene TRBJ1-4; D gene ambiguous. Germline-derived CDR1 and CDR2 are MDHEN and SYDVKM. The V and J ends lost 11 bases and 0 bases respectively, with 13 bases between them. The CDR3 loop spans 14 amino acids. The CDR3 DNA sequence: TGTGCCCTCGCTAGGGCAGCAACTAATGAAAAACTGTTTTTT. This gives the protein CALARAATNEKLFF.

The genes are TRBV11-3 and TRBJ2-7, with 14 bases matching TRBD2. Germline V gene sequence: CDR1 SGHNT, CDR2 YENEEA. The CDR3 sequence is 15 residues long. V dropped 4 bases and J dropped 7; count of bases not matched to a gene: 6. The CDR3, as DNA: TGTGCCAGCAGCTCTGGACTAGCGGGAGGCGGGGAGCAGTACTTC. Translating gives CASSSGLAGGGEQYF.

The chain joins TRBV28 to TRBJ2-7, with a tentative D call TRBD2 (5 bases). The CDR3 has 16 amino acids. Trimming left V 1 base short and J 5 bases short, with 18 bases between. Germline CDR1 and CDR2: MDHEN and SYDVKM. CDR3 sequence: CASSLLRFGGQNEQYF. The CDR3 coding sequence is TGTGCCAGCAGTTTATTGAGATTTGGAGGCCAGAACGAGCAGTACTTC.

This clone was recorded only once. CDR3 bases: TGTGCCAGTAGTGCCGGGACAGGCACAGATACGCAGTATTTT. Protein product: CASSAGTGTDTQYF. The chain employs TRBV19 and TRBJ2-3, with 7 nucleotides matching TRBD1. The CDR3 covers 14 residues. V shed 5 bases and J 1 base; nucleotides not matched to a gene: 3. Looked up from germline, CDR1 is LNHDA and CDR2 is SQIVND (reference sequence).

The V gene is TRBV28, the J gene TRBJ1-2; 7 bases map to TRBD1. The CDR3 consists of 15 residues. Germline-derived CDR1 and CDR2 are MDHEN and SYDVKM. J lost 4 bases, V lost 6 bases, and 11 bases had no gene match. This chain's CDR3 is CASSSGTELPYGYTF. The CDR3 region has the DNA TGTGCCAGCAGCTCCGGGACAGAGCTTCCCTATGGCTACACCTTC.

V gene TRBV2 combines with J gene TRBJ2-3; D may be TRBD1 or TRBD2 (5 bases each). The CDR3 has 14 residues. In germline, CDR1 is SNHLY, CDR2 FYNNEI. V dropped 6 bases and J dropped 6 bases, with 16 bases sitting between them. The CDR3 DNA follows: TGTGCCAGCAGGACGGACGGGGACGGCGATACGCAGTATTTT. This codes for CASRTDGDGDTQYF.

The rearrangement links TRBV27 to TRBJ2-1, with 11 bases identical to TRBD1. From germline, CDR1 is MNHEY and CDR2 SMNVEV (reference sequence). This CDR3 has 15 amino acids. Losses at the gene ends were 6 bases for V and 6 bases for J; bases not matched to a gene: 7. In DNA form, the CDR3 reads TGTGCCAGCAGGGATACCGGGACAGGGGGCAATGAGCAGTTCTTC. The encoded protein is CASRDTGTGGNEQFF.

DNA of the CDR3: TGTGCCAGCAGTTTTTTCGGGGATCAGCCCCAGCATTTT. This translates into CASSFFGDQPQHF. The V call is TRBV12-3 or TRBV12-4, the J call TRBJ1-5; D is uncertain. The CDR3 has 13 amino acids. The ends were cut back, 3 bases at V and 5 bases at J, with 8 bases in the middle.

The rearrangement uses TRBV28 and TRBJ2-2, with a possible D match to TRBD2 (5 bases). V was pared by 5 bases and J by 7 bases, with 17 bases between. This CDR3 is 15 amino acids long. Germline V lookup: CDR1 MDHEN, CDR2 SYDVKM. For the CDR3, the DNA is TGTGCCAGCAGTCGATACAAAACGGGGTTCGGGGAGCTGTTTTTT. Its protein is CASSRYKTGFGELFF.

Here the CDR3 DNA reads TGTGCCACCAGTGACCGCCCGGGACTAGCGGGAGTTCGTGAGCAGTTCTTC. Its protein product is CATSDRPGLAGVREQFF. The rearrangement uses TRBV24-1 and TRBJ2-1, with 14 positions matching TRBD2. The V and J ends lost 4 bases and 9 bases, in that order; junction bases with no gene match: 10. CDR1 is KGHDR, CDR2 SFDVKD, per germline. This CDR3 is built from 17 residues.

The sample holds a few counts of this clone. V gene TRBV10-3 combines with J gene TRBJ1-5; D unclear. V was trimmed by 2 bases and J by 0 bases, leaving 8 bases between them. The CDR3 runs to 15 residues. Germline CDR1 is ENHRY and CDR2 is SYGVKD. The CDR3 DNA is TGTGCCATCAGTGAGAACGGAGATAGCAATCAGCCCCAGCATTTT. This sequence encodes CAISENGDSNQPQHF.

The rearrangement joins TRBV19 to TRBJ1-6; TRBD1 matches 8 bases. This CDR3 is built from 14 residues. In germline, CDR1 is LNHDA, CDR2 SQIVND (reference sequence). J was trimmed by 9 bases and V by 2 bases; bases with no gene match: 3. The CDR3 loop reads CASSIRQGRSPLHF. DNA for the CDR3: TGTGCCAGTAGTATACGACAGGGGCGTTCACCCCTCCACTTT.

The CDR3 bases are TGTGCCAGCAGCTCCGGGACAGGCTTGACTGAAGCTTTCTTT. This sequence encodes CASSSGTGLTEAFF. This chain connects TRBV5-6 to TRBJ1-1; 8 nucleotides line up with TRBD1. The germline V gene encodes CDR1 SGHDT and CDR2 YYEEEE. Trimming cost V 3 bases and J 5 bases; bases outside gene matches: 6. This CDR3 spans 14 amino acids.

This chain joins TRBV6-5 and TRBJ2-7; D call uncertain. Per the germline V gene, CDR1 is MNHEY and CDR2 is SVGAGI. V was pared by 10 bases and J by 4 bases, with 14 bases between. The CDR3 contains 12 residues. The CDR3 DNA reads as TGTGCCACCTCTCCCGGAAGATACGAGCAGTACTTC. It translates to CATSPGRYEQYF.

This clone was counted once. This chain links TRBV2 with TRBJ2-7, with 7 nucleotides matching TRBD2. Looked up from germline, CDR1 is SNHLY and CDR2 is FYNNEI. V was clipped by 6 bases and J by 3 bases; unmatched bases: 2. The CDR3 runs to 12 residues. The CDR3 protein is CASRGGVYEQYF. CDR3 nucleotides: TGTGCCAGCAGGGGGGGGGTCTACGAGCAGTACTTC.

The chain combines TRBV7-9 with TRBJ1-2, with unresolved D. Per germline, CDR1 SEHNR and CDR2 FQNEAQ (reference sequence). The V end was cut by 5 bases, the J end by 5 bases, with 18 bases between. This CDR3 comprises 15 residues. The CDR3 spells CASSPPETERYGYTF. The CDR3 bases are TGTGCCAGCAGCCCTCCGGAGACCGAGAGGTATGGCTACACCTTC.

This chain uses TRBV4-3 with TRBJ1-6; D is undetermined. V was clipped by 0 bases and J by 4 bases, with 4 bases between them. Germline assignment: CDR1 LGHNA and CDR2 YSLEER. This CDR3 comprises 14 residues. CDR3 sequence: CASSQEQYNSPLHF. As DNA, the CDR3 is TGCGCCAGCAGCCAAGAGCAGTATAATTCACCCCTCCACTTT.

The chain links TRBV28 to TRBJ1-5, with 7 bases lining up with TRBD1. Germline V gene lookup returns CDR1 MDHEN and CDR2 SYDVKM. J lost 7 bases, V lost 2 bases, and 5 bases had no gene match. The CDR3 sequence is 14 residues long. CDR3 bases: TGTGCCAGCAGTTTAGTAGGGGGCCAACAGCCCCAGCATTTT. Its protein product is CASSLVGGQQPQHF.

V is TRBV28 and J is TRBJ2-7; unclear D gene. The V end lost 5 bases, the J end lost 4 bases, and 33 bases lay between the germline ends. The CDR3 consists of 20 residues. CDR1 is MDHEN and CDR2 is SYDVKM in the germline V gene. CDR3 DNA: TGTGCCAGCAGTACCCCCATTAAGAGTCGTATTCCGGGTCCAGTTTACGAGCAGTACTTC. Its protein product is CASSTPIKSRIPGPVYEQYF. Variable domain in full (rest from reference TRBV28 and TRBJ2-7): DVKVTQSSRYLVKRTGEKVFLECVQDMDHENMFWYRQDPGLGLRLIYFSYDVKMKEKGDIPEGYSVSREKKERFSLILESASTNQTSMYLCASSTPIKSRIPGPVYEQYFGPGTRLTVT.

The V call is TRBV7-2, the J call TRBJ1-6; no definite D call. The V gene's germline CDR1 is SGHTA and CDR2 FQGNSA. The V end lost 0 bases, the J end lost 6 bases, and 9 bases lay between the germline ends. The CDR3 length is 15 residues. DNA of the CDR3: TGTGCCAGCAGCTTAGCTGGGCCCCCTAATTCACCCCTCCACTTT. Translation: CASSLAGPPNSPLHF.

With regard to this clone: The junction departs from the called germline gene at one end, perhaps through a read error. CDR3: CASSPKGQSNSPLHF. The CDR3 DNA is TGTGCCAGCAGCCCCAAAGGACAGTCTAATTCGCCCCTCCACTTT. The chain employs TRBV3-1 (or the pseudogene TRBV3-2) and TRBJ1-6; a weak D match, TRBD1 (6 bases). CDR1 and CDR2 from the germline V gene are LGHDT and YNNKEL (reference sequence). The CDR3 is 15 amino acids.

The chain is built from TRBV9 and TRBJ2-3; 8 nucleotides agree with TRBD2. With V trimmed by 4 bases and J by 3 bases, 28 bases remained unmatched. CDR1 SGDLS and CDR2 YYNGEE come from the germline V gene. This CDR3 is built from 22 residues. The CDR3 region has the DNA TGTGCCAGCAGCTTACGACCAAGTGGTGCCCTAGCGGGTTGGAATAGGACAGATACGCAGTATTTT. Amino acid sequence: CASSLRPSGALAGWNRTDTQYF.

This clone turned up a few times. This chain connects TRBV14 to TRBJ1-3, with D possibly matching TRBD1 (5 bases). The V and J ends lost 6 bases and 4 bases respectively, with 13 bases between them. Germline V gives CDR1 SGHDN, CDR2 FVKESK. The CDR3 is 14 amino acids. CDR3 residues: CASSPLGPGNTIYF. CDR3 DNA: TGTGCCAGCAGTCCTCTGGGGCCCGGAAACACCATATATTTT.

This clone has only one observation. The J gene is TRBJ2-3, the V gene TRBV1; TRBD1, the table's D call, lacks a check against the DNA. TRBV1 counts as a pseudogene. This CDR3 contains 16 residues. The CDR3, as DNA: TGCACCAGCAGCCAAGTAGGGGGAAAAGTAACAGATACGCAGTATTTT. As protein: CTSSQVGGKVTDTQYF.